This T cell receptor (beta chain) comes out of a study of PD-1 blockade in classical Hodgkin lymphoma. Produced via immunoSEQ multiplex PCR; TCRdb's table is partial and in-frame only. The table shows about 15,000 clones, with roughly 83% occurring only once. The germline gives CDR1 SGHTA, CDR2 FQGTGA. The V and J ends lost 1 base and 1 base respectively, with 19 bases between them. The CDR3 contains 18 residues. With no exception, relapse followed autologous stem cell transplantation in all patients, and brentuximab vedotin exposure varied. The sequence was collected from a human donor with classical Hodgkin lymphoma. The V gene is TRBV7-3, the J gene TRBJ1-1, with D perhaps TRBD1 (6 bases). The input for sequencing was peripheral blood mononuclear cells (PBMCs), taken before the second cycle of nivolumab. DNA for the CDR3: TGTGCCAGCAGCTTAAACCCACCTAGGGCAGGGGAGAACACTGAAGCTTTCTTT. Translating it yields CASSLNPPRAGENTEAFF.